This T cell receptor beta chain emerged from a study of blood T cell repertoires in COVID-19. Study-wide background: From the United States, Italy and Spain came samples of acute and convalescent COVID-19. Nucleic acid was either cDNA or gDNA, and it came from T cells, B-cell-depleted T cells, or PBMCs.

This clone was observed once. V lost 2 bases to trimming and J lost 6 bases; unmatched junction nucleotides: 6. Germline values: CDR1 MNHNY, CDR2 SVGAGI (reference sequence). This CDR3 is built from 15 residues. Authors' analysis steps: Nucleated cell number was recorded as an estimate derived from reference gene primer amplification. Some clones are missing from TCRdb's copy, which holds only in-frame ones; the method was immunoSEQ multiplex PCR. V and J calls and clone size follow that table, whereas D and trimming were derived from the DNA. The table includes some 120,000 clones, 88% detected once.

Sequencing used peripheral blood. The chain links TRBV6-6 to TRBJ2-3; 9 positions match TRBD1. The TCR was taken from a human donor in a cohort sampled during active COVID-19. The CDR3 DNA reads TGTGCCAGCAGTTACGAGGACAGGGGAAGTGATACGCAGTATTTT. Translating gives CASSYEDRGSDTQYF.